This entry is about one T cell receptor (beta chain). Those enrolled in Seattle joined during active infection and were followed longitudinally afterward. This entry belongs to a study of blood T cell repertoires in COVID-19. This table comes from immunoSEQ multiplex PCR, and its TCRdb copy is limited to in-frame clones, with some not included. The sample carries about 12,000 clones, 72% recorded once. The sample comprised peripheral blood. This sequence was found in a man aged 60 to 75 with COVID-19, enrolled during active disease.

CDR3: CASSVDEGEVFTDTQYF. The CDR3 bases are TGTGCCAGCAGCGTAGATGAGGGAGAGGTTTTCACAGATACGCAGTATTTT. This chain joins TRBV9 and TRBJ2-3, with D perhaps matching TRBD2 (5 bases). CDR3 length: 17 residues. Germline V gives CDR1 SGDLS, CDR2 YYNGEE. V lost 0 bases to trimming and J lost 2 bases, with 16 bases between them.